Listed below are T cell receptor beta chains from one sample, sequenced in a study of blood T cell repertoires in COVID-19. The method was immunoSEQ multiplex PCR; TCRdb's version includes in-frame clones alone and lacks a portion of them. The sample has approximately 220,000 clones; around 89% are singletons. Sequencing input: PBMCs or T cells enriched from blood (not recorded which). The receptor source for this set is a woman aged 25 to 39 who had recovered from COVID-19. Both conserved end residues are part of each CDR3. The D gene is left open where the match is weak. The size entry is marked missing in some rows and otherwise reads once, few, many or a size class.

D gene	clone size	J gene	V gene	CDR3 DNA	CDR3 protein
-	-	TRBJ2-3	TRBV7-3	TGTGCCAGCAGGGGGCCCTCAAGCACAGATACGCAGTATTTT	CASRGPSSTDTQYF
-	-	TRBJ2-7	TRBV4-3	TGCGCCAGCAGCCAGAACAGGGATTCCTACGAGCAGTACTTC	CASSQNRDSYEQYF
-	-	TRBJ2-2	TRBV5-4	TGTGCCAGCAGCTTGGCAGGGGTCACCGGGGAGCTGTTTTTT	CASSLAGVTGELFF
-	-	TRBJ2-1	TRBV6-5	TGTGCCAGCAGTTACTACGGTGGGGCCTTAAATGAGCAGTTCTTC	CASSYYGGALNEQFF
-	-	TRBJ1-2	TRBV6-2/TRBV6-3	TGTGCCAGCAGTTACCACCCCAGGTCCTCTAACTATGGCTACACCTTC	CASSYHPRSSNYGYTF
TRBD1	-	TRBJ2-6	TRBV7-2	TGTGCCAGCAGCGCACAGGGGTCCGGGGCCAACGTCCTGACTTTC	CASSAQGSGANVLTF
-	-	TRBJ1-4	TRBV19	TGTGCCAGTAGTATGGGGTGGGGGACAAGTAATGAAAAACTGTTTTTT	CASSMGWGTSNEKLFF
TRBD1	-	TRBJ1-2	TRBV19	TGTGCCAGTATTCCGGGACAGGGAACCTATGGCTACACCTTC	CASIPGQGTYGYTF
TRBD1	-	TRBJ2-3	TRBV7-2	TGTGCCAGCAGCTCAGGGGGCGTCGGCACAGATACGCAGTATTTT	CASSSGGVGTDTQYF
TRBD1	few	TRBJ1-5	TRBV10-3	TGTGCCATCAGAGGGACAGAAAATCAGCCCCAGCATTTT	CAIRGTENQPQHF
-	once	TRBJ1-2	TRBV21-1	TGTGCCAGCAGCAAAGGGGCAGGGCCTTATAACTATGGCTACACCTTC	CASSKGAGPYNYGYTF
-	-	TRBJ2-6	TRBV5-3	TGTGCCAGACGACAGACCAGCTCTGGGGCCAACGTCCTGACTTTC	CARRQTSSGANVLTF
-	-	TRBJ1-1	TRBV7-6	TGTGCCAGCAGCCCCGGGACAAGACAGAACACTGAAGCTTTCTTT	CASSPGTRQNTEAFF
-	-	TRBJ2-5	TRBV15	TGTGCCACCAGCAGAGATCTCGGGTGGCAAGAGACCCAGTACTTC	CATSRDLGWQETQYF
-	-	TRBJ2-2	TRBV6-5	TGTGCCAGCAGTTTTATGGGGCTGGGGACCGGGGAGCTGTTTTTT	CASSFMGLGTGELFF
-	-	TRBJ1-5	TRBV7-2	TGTGCCAGCAGCTACTTTAATCAGCCCCAGCATTTT	CASSYFNQPQHF
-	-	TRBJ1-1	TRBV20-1	TGCAGTGCTAGCCCGGTAGAAGCTTTCTTT	CSASPVEAFF
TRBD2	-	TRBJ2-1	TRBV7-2	TGTGCCAGCAGTCCCAACACTAGCGGGGGGCAGTTCTTC	CASSPNTSGGQFF
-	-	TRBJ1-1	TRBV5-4	TGTGCCAGCAGCTTGGCCCTAGGGAACACTGAAGCTTTCTTT	CASSLALGNTEAFF
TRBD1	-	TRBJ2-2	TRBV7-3	TGTGCCAGCAGCTTATACCCTGGACAGGGGGCTGCCACCGGGGAGCTGTTTTTT	CASSLYPGQGAATGELFF
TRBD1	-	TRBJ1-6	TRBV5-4	TGTGCCAGCACCCGCGACAGGGATAATTCACCCCTCCACTTT	CASTRDRDNSPLHF
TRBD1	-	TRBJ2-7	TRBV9	TGTGCCAGCAGCGTAGGGGGACAGGGTTACGAGCAGTACTTC	CASSVGGQGYEQYF
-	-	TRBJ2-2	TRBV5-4	TGTGCCAGCAGCTTGGCCCGGAACACCGGGGAGCTGTTTTTT	CASSLARNTGELFF
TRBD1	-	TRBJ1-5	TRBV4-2	TGTGCCAGCAGCCAAGGGGGACAGGGCTACAATCAGCCCCAGCATTTT	CASSQGGQGYNQPQHF
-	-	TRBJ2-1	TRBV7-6	TGTGCCAGCAGCTTAGTTTACCGCCGGGACAATGAGCAGTTCTTC	CASSLVYRRDNEQFF
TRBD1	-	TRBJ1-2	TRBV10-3	TGTGCCATCAGTGAGCAGGGGGCTGACTATGGCTACACCTTC	CAISEQGADYGYTF
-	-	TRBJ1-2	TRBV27	TGTGCCAGCCGGCCAGGGGTCACCTATGGCTACACCTTC	CASRPGVTYGYTF
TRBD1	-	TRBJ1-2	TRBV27	TGTGCCAATTACAGGGGTAAATTCTATGGCTACACCTTC	CANYRGKFYGYTF
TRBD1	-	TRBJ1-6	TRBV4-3	TGCGCCAGCAGCCTATACAGGGGCTCACCCCTCCACTTT	CASSLYRGSPLHF
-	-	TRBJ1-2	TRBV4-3	TGCGCCAGCAGCCAAGGCAGGGTCTATGATGGCTACACCTTC	CASSQGRVYDGYTF
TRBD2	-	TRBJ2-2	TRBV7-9	TGTGCCAGCAGCCCGCGGACTAGCGGGGGCGGCACCGGGGAGCTGTTTTTT	CASSPRTSGGGTGELFF
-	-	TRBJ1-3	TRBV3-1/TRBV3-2	TGTGCCAGCAGCCGAGGGGGAAGTGGCTTCTCTGGAAACACCATATATTTT	CASSRGGSGFSGNTIYF
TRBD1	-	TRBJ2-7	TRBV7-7	TGTGCCAGCAGCTCCTCGACAGGGCGAGAGCAGTACTTC	CASSSSTGREQYF
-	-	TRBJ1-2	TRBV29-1	TGCAGCGTTGAACCCCGGGACTCCTATGGCTACACCTTC	CSVEPRDSYGYTF
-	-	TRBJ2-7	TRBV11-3	TGTGCCAGCAGCCCTCGTATCTACGAGCAGTACTTC	CASSPRIYEQYF
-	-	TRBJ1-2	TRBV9	TGTGCCAGCAGCCCGCTTCTGGGGGACATGTTGAGCTATGGCTACACCTTC	CASSPLLGDMLSYGYTF
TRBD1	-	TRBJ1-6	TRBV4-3	TGCGCCAGCAGCCAAGACAGGGGGAATAATTCACCCCTCCACTTT	CASSQDRGNNSPLHF